What follows are 20 T cell receptor beta chains derived from one specimen sequenced in a study of tumor-infiltrating lymphocytes in primary liver carcinoma. From 500 ng of total RNA, TCR beta-specific cDNA was reverse-transcribed using a constant-region primer. Slightly modified ARM-PCR with three nested multiplex PCR rounds yielded TCR beta libraries. Each of the first two PCR rounds ran roughly 9 cycles with TRBV1-TRBV30 forward and C-beta reverse primers. TCRdb ran MiXCR on the multiplex PCR reads and lists one entry per CDR3 protein. The table has 90,000 to 150,000 distinct CDR3 sequences, 65% to 75% seen once. Both RNA and DNA were isolated together from roughly 20-30 mg of bulk tissue that had not been sorted. Input material: tumor-adjacent normal liver tissue. These receptors originate from a woman aged 60-75 years with primary liver carcinoma and hepatitis B virus infection.

Concerning this clonotype: As the CDR3 is not closed by the conserved phenylalanine or tryptophan, this likely results from a read error. The rearrangement joins TRBV7-9 to TRBJ2-7, with 10 bases lining up with TRBD1. This CDR3 comprises 15 residues. V lost 5 bases, J lost 6 bases, and 10 bases stayed unmatched. Germline CDR1 is SEHNR and CDR2 is FQNEAQ (reference sequence). The CDR3 spells CASSPDRGRSGEQYL. The CDR3 coding sequence is TGTGCCAGCAGCCCTGACAGGGGGCGCTCGGGCGAGCAGTACTTA.

This clonotype was recorded at least ten times. This chain links TRBV7-9 with TRBJ1-2; the match to TRBD1 covers 8 bases. Germline CDR1 is SEHNR and CDR2 is FQNEAQ (reference sequence). This CDR3 comprises 15 residues. Losses at the gene ends were 2 bases for V and 6 bases for J; bases not matched to a gene: 8. In nucleotides, the CDR3 is TGTGCCAGCAGCTTATCCGCGACAGGGGAGGATGGCTACACCTTC. It specifies CASSLSATGEDGYTF.

The chain has TRBV11-3 and TRBJ2-7; 9 bases fit TRBD1. The CDR3 extends over 14 amino acids. Germline CDR1 reads SGHNT; CDR2 reads YENEEA. The J segment lost 1 base and the V segment lost 10 bases, leaving 8 bases of the junction unmatched. The CDR3 reads CATRQGVTSYEQYF. In nucleotides, the CDR3 is TGTGCCACTCGACAGGGGGTGACTTCCTACGAGCAGTACTTC.

Concerning this clonotype: Given a much more abundant clone one base away, this may be a read error. The chain recombines TRBV7-9 with TRBJ2-7, with TRBD1 identical over 7 bases. Germline values: CDR1 SEHNR, CDR2 FQNEAQ (reference sequence). The length of the CDR3 is 15 residues. After removal of 4 bases from V and 6 bases from J, the junction contained 12 bases not matched to a gene. CDR3 sequence (DNA): TGTGCCAGCAGCTCAAACAGGGGAACGGGGTTCGAGCAGTACTTC. As protein: CASSSNRGTGFEQYF.

This clonotype appeared a few times. A much bigger clone sits one base away, suggesting this may be a read error. The gene calls are TRBV28 and TRBJ1-1; possibly TRBD1 for D (6 bases). The CDR3 is made up of 12 amino acids. Trimming cost V 10 bases and J 3 bases, with 12 bases left between them. The V gene's germline CDR1 is MDHEN and CDR2 SYDVKM. The CDR3 sequence is CATSNRDTEAFF. Here the CDR3 DNA reads TGTGCCACTTCGAACAGGGACACTGAAGCTTTCTTT.

This clonotype was detected only a few times. A much more abundant neighbour one base away suggests this may be a read error. The chain is built from TRBV7-9 and TRBJ1-5; tentatively, D is TRBD1 (5 bases). The CDR3 covers 15 residues. Germline CDR1 is SEHNR and CDR2 is FQNEAQ (reference sequence). V lost 7 bases and J 2 bases, leaving 15 bases between the germline ends. The CDR3 region has the DNA TGTGCCAGCAACTCCGTGGGGGAGGGCAATCAGCCCCAGCATTTT. Translating it yields CASNSVGEGNQPQHF.

At least ten counts were recorded for this clonotype. This chain links TRBV7-8 with TRBJ2-2; the match to TRBD2 covers 7 bases. Trimming removed 2 bases from V and 0 bases from J; junction bases left unmatched: 3. Germline V gene sequence: CDR1 SGHVS, CDR2 FQNEAQ. The CDR3 loop spans 16 amino acids. CDR3 DNA: TGTGCCAGCAGCTTATCCGGGGGGTCGAACACCGGGGAGCTGTTTTTT. Residues: CASSLSGGSNTGELFF. The full variable domain, in which reference TRBV7-8 and TRBJ2-2 provide the parts outside the CDR3, is GAGVSQSPRYKVAKRGQDVALRCDPISGHVSLFWYQQALGQGPEFLTYFQNEAQLDKSGLPSDRFFAERPEGSVSTLKIQRTQQEDSAVYLCASSLSGGSNTGELFFGEGSRLTVL.

In the case of this clonotype: Given a much more abundant clone one base away, this may be a read error. This chain links TRBV28 with TRBJ2-1; weak D call: TRBD2 (5 bases). The ends were cut back, 3 bases at V and 3 bases at J, with 9 bases in the middle. The V gene's germline CDR1 is MDHEN and CDR2 SYDVKM. The CDR3 is made up of 14 amino acids. The CDR3 coding sequence is TGTGCCAGCAGTTTTCCGGGAAGCTACAATGAGCAGTTCTTC. Translated: CASSFPGSYNEQFF.

This clonotype was found a few times. The junction differs from germline at one of its ends, possibly a read error. The CDR3 sequence is CSAHGLAGGPSKDNEQFF. CDR3 DNA sequence: TGTAGCGCACATGGACTAGCGGGAGGGCCCTCCAAGGACAATGAGCAGTTCTTC. The V and J genes are TRBV29-1 and TRBJ2-1; 15 positions match TRBD2. This CDR3 region has 18 residues. In germline, CDR1 is SQVTM, CDR2 ANQGSEA.

As to this clonotype: A single base separates this from a much larger clone, so it may be a read error. The chain employs TRBV29-1 and TRBJ2-1; TRBD2 is a possible D gene (7 bases). CDR3 length equals 16 residues. The germline gives CDR1 SQVTM, CDR2 ANQGSEA. The V and J ends lost 6 bases and 7 bases respectively, with 25 bases between them. The CDR3 loop reads CSVGGASGNHWNEQFF. The DNA of the CDR3 is TGCAGCGTGGGGGGGGCTAGCGGAAATCACTGGAATGAGCAGTTCTTC.

Of note for this clonotype: Compared with germline, one end of the junction differs, possibly owing to a read error. The chain recombines TRBV12-3 or TRBV12-4 with TRBJ2-7, with D maybe TRBD1 (5 bases). The CDR3 length is 14 residues. The CDR3: CARSLRLGAYEQYF. The CDR3, as DNA: TGTGCCCGCAGTTTAAGGCTAGGGGCCTACGAGCAGTACTTC.

A word on this clonotype: At one of its ends the junction is not consistent with the germline gene, which may arise from a read error. The chain combines TRBV29-1 with TRBJ1-1; 8 nucleotides agree with TRBD1. The CDR3 covers 13 residues. Germline CDR1 SQVTM, CDR2 ANQGSEA. The DNA of the CDR3 is TGCGGCGTAAAACAGGGGGTTAACACTGAAGCTTCCTTT. Its translation: CGVKQGVNTEASF.

The V call is TRBV28, the J call TRBJ1-4; D ambiguous. The V gene lost 3 bases and the J gene lost 4 bases, with 18 bases spanning the gap. The CDR3 is made up of 17 amino acids. The germline V gene has CDR1 MDHEN and CDR2 SYDVKM. CDR3 coding DNA: TGTGCCAGCAGTTTTGACCCCTCGGAGGGAGGTAATGAAAAACTGTTTTTT. It yields the protein CASSFDPSEGGNEKLFF.

This clonotype is categorized as medium-sized. The genes are TRBV11-2 and TRBJ1-1; D unresolved. Trimming took 0 bases from V and 11 from J, leaving 10 bases between them. This CDR3 contains 12 residues. Germline V gives CDR1 SGHAT, CDR2 FQNNGV. CDR3 residues: CASSLDLIRAFF. The DNA of the CDR3 is TGTGCCAGCAGCTTAGATCTCATCCGGGCTTTCTTT.

Comment on this clonotype: Likely a read error: the CDR3 ends without its conserved phenylalanine or tryptophan. The chain uses TRBV12-3 or TRBV12-4 and TRBJ1-1, with 7 positions matching TRBD1. Trimming removed 5 bases from V and 4 bases from J; junction bases left unmatched: 7. CDR3 size: 14 residues. The CDR3: CASSRQGTATEAFL. CDR3 DNA sequence: TGTGCCAGCAGTCGACAGGGAACGGCCACTGAAGCTTTCCTT.

To note about this clonotype: A single base separates this from a much larger clone, so it may be a read error. The chain carries TRBV21-1 and TRBJ2-7; the listed D gene, TRBD1, was not tested against the DNA. TRBV21-1 counts as a pseudogene. This CDR3 has 15 amino acids. This chain's CDR3 is CASSKAGTWTKEQYF. The DNA of the CDR3 is TGTGCCAGCAGCAAAGCTGGGACCTGGACGAAGGAGCAGTACTTC.

The CDR3 coding sequence is TGCGCCAGCAGCTTGGTCACAGGGGCCGACCAAGAGACCCAGTACTTC. This codes for CASSLVTGADQETQYF. The chain has TRBV5-1 and TRBJ2-5; 7 positions agree with TRBD1. V gave up 0 bases and J gave up 0 bases; unmatched junction bases: 5. The CDR3 extends over 16 amino acids. CDR1 SGHRS and CDR2 YFSETQ come from the germline V gene.

V is TRBV5-1 and J is TRBJ1-1; D is unresolved. With 0 bases removed from V and 10 bases from J, the gap between germline ends came to 13 bases. This CDR3 is built from 13 residues. The germline V gene has CDR1 SGHRS and CDR2 YFSETQ. CDR3 residues: CASSLDRAAGAFF. The CDR3 bases are TGCGCCAGCAGCTTGGATAGGGCCGCTGGAGCTTTCTTT.

The V call is TRBV29-1, the J call TRBJ2-1; TRBD2 might be the D (6 bases). Trimming pared 7 bases from V and 6 bases from J, leaving 28 bases between. The CDR3 has 17 residues. Per germline, CDR1 SQVTM and CDR2 ANQGSEA. The CDR3 region is CSGSRGLRLVGGNEQFF. The CDR3 DNA is TGCAGCGGTTCGCGGGGACTTCGACTAGTGGGGGGCAATGAGCAGTTCTTC.

This clonotype came up once. A read error may be the cause here, since a much bigger clone is one base away. V usage is TRBV28 and J usage is TRBJ2-3; 7 positions agree with TRBD2. The CDR3 is 12 amino acids. Germline V lookup: CDR1 MDHEN, CDR2 SYDVKM. V trimming: 10 bases; J trimming: 6 bases; junction bases outside the gene matches: 7. CDR3 sequence: CAIQAGSDTQYF. CDR3 DNA: TGTGCCATCCAAGCGGGGAGCGATACGCAGTATTTT.